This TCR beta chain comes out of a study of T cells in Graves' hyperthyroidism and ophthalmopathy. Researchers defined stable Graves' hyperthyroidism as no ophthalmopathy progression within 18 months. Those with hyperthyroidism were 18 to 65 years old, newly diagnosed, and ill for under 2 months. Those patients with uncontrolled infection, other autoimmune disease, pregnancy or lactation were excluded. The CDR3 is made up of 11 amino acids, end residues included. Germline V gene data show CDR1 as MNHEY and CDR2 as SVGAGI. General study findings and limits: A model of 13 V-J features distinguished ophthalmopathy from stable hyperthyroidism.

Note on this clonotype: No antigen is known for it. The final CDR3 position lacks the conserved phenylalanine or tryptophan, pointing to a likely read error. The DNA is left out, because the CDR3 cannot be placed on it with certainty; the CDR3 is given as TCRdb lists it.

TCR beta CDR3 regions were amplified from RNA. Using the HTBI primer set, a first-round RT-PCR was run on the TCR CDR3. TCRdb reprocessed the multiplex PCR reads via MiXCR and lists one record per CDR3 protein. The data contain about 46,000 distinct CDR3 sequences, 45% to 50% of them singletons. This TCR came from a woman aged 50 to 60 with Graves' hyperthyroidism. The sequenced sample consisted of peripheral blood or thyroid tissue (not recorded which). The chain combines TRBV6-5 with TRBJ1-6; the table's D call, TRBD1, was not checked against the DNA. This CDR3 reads CASSLYPLATG.